This entry lists 29 T cell receptor beta chains sequenced from one sample in a study of blood T cell repertoires in COVID-19. TCRdb's copy holds only in-frame clones and misses some; the assay was immunoSEQ multiplex PCR. The table shows under 350,000 clones, with 70% to 90% occurring only once. Material for sequencing was PBMCs or T cells enriched from blood (not recorded which). The source is a woman aged 40 to 55 with acute COVID-19.

CDR3 DNA: TGTGCCAGCAGTTTAGCCCAGGACTCCTACGAGCAGTACTTC. Translated: CASSLAQDSYEQYF. The chain has TRBV28 and TRBJ2-7, with no clear D. Looked up from germline, CDR1 is MDHEN and CDR2 is SYDVKM. V was trimmed by 2 bases and J by 0 bases, leaving 8 bases between them. The CDR3 contains 14 residues.

This chain joins TRBV4-1 and TRBJ2-7, with TRBD2 matching over 11 bases. Germline V CDR1 and CDR2: MGHRA, YSYEKL. This CDR3 is 15 amino acids long. The V gene end was trimmed by 3 bases and the J gene end by 0 bases; junction bases not matched to a gene: 1. CDR3 loop: CASSHGTSGSYEQYF. The CDR3, as DNA: TGCGCCAGCAGCCACGGGACTAGCGGCTCCTACGAGCAGTACTTC.

This clone was counted a few times. This chain uses TRBV3-1 (or the pseudogene TRBV3-2) with TRBJ2-5, with D possibly matching TRBD1 (6 bases). The V end was cut by 5 bases, the J end by 1 base, with 8 bases between. The CDR3 totals 13 residues. Germline assignment: CDR1 LGHDT and CDR2 YNNKEL (reference sequence). For the CDR3, the DNA is TGTGCCAGCAGCAACAGGGTCCAAGAGACCCAGTACTTC. It yields the protein CASSNRVQETQYF.

The V and J genes are TRBV9 and TRBJ1-2; the D gene is possibly TRBD1 (5 bases). CDR3 length: 15 residues. The V gene lost 0 bases and the J gene lost 4 bases, with 13 bases spanning the gap. CDR1 and CDR2 (germline): SGDLS, YYNGEE. CDR3 sequence reads: CASSVEAAGGYGYTF. Here the CDR3 DNA reads TGTGCCAGCAGCGTAGAAGCGGCGGGGGGCTATGGCTACACCTTC.

A note on this clone: The same CDR3 arises from other DNA sequences in this sample as well. The chain employs TRBV5-4 and TRBJ2-5; D not resolved. The CDR3 length is 14 residues. V lost 2 bases to trimming and J lost 1 base, with 9 bases between them. Germline lookup yields CDR1 SGHNT and CDR2 YYREEE (reference sequence). For the CDR3, the DNA is TGTGCCAGCAGCTTTGGGCAAGGCCAAGAGACCCAGTACTTC. This codes for CASSFGQGQETQYF.

V and J are TRBV2 and TRBJ1-5; tentatively, D is TRBD1 (6 bases). V was clipped by 2 bases and J by 0 bases, with 17 bases between them. The CDR3 contains 18 residues. Germline V gene data show CDR1 as SNHLY and CDR2 as FYNNEI. This CDR3 reads CASSERAGADYSNQPQHF. CDR3 DNA sequence: TGTGCCAGCAGTGAAAGGGCAGGGGCCGACTATAGCAATCAGCCCCAGCATTTT.

This chain connects TRBV21-1 to TRBJ1-2. TRBV21-1 represents a pseudogene. The CDR3 runs 14 residues. This CDR3 is CASSKGGPHVRYTF. CDR3 nucleotides: TGTGCCAGCAGCAAAGGTGGCCCCCATGTGCGGTACACCTTC.

The V and J genes are TRBV5-4 and TRBJ1-1; D ambiguous. This CDR3 comprises 14 residues. V dropped 4 bases and J dropped 2 bases, with 12 bases sitting between them. Germline V gives CDR1 SGHNT, CDR2 YYREEE (reference sequence). The CDR3 coding sequence is TGTGCCAGCAGCCCCGGAGCGGGCAACACTGAAGCTTTCTTT. It translates to CASSPGAGNTEAFF. The full variable domain, in which reference TRBV5-4 and TRBJ1-1 provide the parts outside the CDR3, is ETGVTQSPTHLIKTRGQQVTLRCSSQSGHNTVSWYQQALGQGPQFIFQYYREEENGRGNFPPRFSGLQFPNYSSELNVNALELDDSALYLCASSPGAGNTEAFFGQGTRLTVV.

This chain links TRBV10-3 with TRBJ1-1, with 10 bases fitting TRBD1. V gave up 5 bases and J gave up 2 bases; unmatched junction bases: 2. The CDR3 is 14 amino acids. Germline V gene lookup returns CDR1 ENHRY and CDR2 SYGVKD. CDR3 region: CAISRDRGNTEAFF. The DNA for the CDR3 is TGTGCCATCAGTCGGGACAGGGGTAACACTGAAGCTTTCTTT.

This clone is a singleton in its sample. V gene TRBV6-2 or TRBV6-3 combines with J gene TRBJ2-7, with 10 positions matching TRBD1. Germline V gives CDR1 MNHEY, CDR2 SVGEGT. The CDR3 has 16 residues. V lost 2 bases to trimming and J lost 2 bases; unmatched junction nucleotides: 6. Here the CDR3 reads CASSYPRGQGTYEQYF. The CDR3 region has the DNA TGTGCCAGCAGTTACCCTAGGGGACAGGGGACCTACGAGCAGTACTTC.

Only a few counts were recorded for this clone. The chain links TRBV12-3 or TRBV12-4 to TRBJ1-2; D is unclear. V dropped 3 bases and J dropped 4 bases, with 6 bases sitting between them. The CDR3 contains 12 residues. The CDR3 nucleotides are TGTGCCAGCAGTTTCACGAGCTATGGCTACACCTTC. Translating it yields CASSFTSYGYTF.

This clone was seen once. The junction and the germline gene differ at one end; a read error may be behind it. Here the CDR3 DNA reads TGTGCCAGTAGTATGCTAGGGACAGGCGAATACACATCACCAATGACGTTC. It translates to CASSMLGTGEYTSPMTF. The rearrangement links TRBV19 to TRBJ2-7; 8 bases match TRBD1. The CDR3 loop spans 17 amino acids. The germline CDR1 and CDR2 sequences are LNHDA and SQIVND (reference sequence).

This clone was counted between two and nine times. The chain recombines TRBV6-4 with TRBJ1-2; D ambiguous. Trimming pared 6 bases from V and 8 bases from J, leaving 28 bases between. Per the germline V gene, CDR1 is MRHNA and CDR2 is SNTAGT. The CDR3 consists of 17 residues. DNA for the CDR3: TGTGCCAGCAGCTCGGGCAGCGGAGTCACTGAGTCCGAGGGCTACACCTTC. It translates to CASSSGSGVTESEGYTF.

This clone came up once. The chain carries TRBV24-1 and TRBJ1-2; 8 bases fit TRBD1. Germline lookup yields CDR1 KGHDR and CDR2 SFDVKD. There are 13 residues in the CDR3. Trimming at V came to 6 bases and at J to 3 bases, leaving 2 bases not matched to a gene. In DNA, the CDR3 is TGTGCCACCAGTCGGACAGGGTACTATGGCTACACCTTC. The encoded protein is CATSRTGYYGYTF.

The V and J genes are TRBV7-9 and TRBJ2-5; TRBD2 might be the D (7 bases). The germline V gene encodes CDR1 SEHNR and CDR2 FQNEAQ (reference sequence). This CDR3 contains 15 residues. V was cut by 5 bases and J by 3 bases, with 16 bases left in between. The CDR3 reads CASSLRGGVEETQYF. As DNA, the CDR3 is TGTGCCAGCAGCCTTAGAGGGGGGGTGGAAGAGACCCAGTACTTC.

This chain's CDR3 is CASSKAGEYRRTEAFF. The CDR3 DNA is TGTGCCAGCAGTAAGGCGGGTGAGTACCGAAGGACTGAAGCTTTCTTT. This chain joins TRBV27 and TRBJ1-1; D unresolved. The CDR3 length is 16 residues. V lost 5 bases and J 5 bases, leaving 21 bases between the germline ends. Germline V gives CDR1 MNHEY, CDR2 SMNVEV (reference sequence).

V is TRBV15 and J is TRBJ1-2; 7 bases match TRBD1. The CDR3 contains 14 residues. Germline CDR1 and CDR2: LNHNV and YYDKDF (reference sequence). V was pared by 3 bases and J by 3 bases, with 4 bases of the junction left unmatched. The CDR3: CATSSRRGDYGYTF. In DNA form, the CDR3 reads TGTGCCACCAGCAGCCGCAGGGGGGACTATGGCTACACCTTC. Full variable domain (outside the CDR3, taken from reference TRBV15 and TRBJ1-2): DAMVIQNPRYQVTQFGKPVTLSCSQTLNHNVMYWYQQKSSQAPKLLFHYYDKDFNNEADTPDNFQSRRPNTSFCFLDIRSPGLGDTAMYLCATSSRRGDYGYTFGSGTRLTVV.

The rearrangement joins TRBV11-1 to TRBJ1-1; no clear D gene. The germline CDR1 and CDR2 sequences are SGHAT and FQDESV (reference sequence). Trimming stripped 5 bases from V and 1 base from J, with 11 bases between. The CDR3 is 14 amino acids. DNA of the CDR3: TGTGCCAGCAGCGCCCCCCACGGGAACACTGAAGCTTTCTTT. Translated, it gives CASSAPHGNTEAFF.

The genes are TRBV28 and TRBJ2-7; D not certain. Germline CDR1 MDHEN, CDR2 SYDVKM. The CDR3 sequence is 14 residues long. V was trimmed by 2 bases and J by 2 bases, leaving 10 bases between them. The CDR3 DNA is TGTGCCAGCAGTTTAGTATCTATGCCCTACGAGCAGTACTTC. This codes for CASSLVSMPYEQYF.

V usage is TRBV6-2 or TRBV6-3 and J usage is TRBJ2-3; 7 nucleotides line up with TRBD2. Germline V gene sequence: CDR1 MNHEY, CDR2 SVGEGT. This CDR3 spans 15 amino acids. With V trimmed by 5 bases and J by 8 bases, 13 bases remained unmatched. In DNA, the CDR3 is TGTGCCAGCAGTACTCCTAGCGGAACTACGGCTACGCAGTATTTT. Translated: CASSTPSGTTATQYF.

The rearrangement joins TRBV6-5 to TRBJ1-1, with D uncertain. This CDR3 spans 12 amino acids. With 10 bases removed from V and 7 bases from J, the gap between germline ends came to 16 bases. The germline CDR1 and CDR2 sequences are MNHEY and SVGAGI. CDR3 amino acids: CATGRDVGEAFF. Written as DNA, the CDR3 is TGTGCCACGGGTCGTGATGTTGGTGAAGCTTTCTTT.

The V call is TRBV9, the J call TRBJ1-3; TRBD1 aligns across 8 bases. CDR3 length equals 15 residues. Per germline, CDR1 SGDLS and CDR2 YYNGEE. With V trimmed by 4 bases and J by 4 bases, 7 bases remained unmatched. The CDR3 is CASSPQGAPGNTIYF. CDR3 coding DNA: TGTGCCAGCAGCCCCCAGGGGGCGCCCGGAAACACCATATATTTT.

Here the CDR3 reads CASSLLRLAGGPDTQYF. The CDR3 region has the DNA TGCGCCAGCAGCTTGCTTAGACTAGCGGGGGGGCCAGATACGCAGTATTTT. This chain connects TRBV5-1 to TRBJ2-3; 14 bases align to TRBD2. The CDR3 covers 17 residues. With 1 base clipped from V and 4 bases from J, the junction kept 5 bases outside the gene matches. In germline, CDR1 is SGHRS, CDR2 YFSETQ.

V usage is TRBV18 and J usage is TRBJ2-2; D possibly corresponds to TRBD1 (6 bases). Trimming stripped 6 bases from V and 0 bases from J, with 14 bases between. Looked up from germline, CDR1 is KGHSH and CDR2 is LQKENI. This CDR3 is built from 16 residues. As DNA, the CDR3 is TGTGCCAGCTCGATTAAGAAGGGGGCGAACACCGGGGAGCTGTTTTTT. It yields the protein CASSIKKGANTGELFF.

J is TRBJ2-1 and V is TRBV3-1 (or the pseudogene TRBV3-2); 10 bases fit TRBD2. The V segment lost 1 base and the J segment 3 bases; nucleotides outside the gene matches: 9. This CDR3 has 18 residues. Germline V gene data show CDR1 as LGHDT and CDR2 as YNNKEL (reference sequence). The CDR3 protein is CASSQVQRLAGVYNEQFF. DNA for the CDR3: TGTGCCAGCAGCCAAGTACAGCGTCTAGCGGGAGTCTACAATGAGCAGTTCTTC.

This clone is a singleton in its sample. This chain links TRBV9 with TRBJ2-5; possibly TRBD1 for D (5 bases). Per the germline V gene, CDR1 is SGDLS and CDR2 is YYNGEE. V lost 1 base and J lost 1, with 11 bases in between. The CDR3 extends over 15 amino acids. CDR3 in amino acids: CASSVIPGRQETQYF. CDR3 in DNA: TGTGCCAGCAGCGTAATACCAGGGCGCCAAGAGACCCAGTACTTC.

V gene TRBV4-3 combines with J gene TRBJ2-3; no clear D gene. Germline CDR1 is LGHNA and CDR2 is YSLEER. The V end lost 1 base, the J end lost 2 bases, and 10 bases lay between the germline ends. This CDR3 contains 15 residues. The CDR3 DNA reads as TGCGCCAGCAGCCAAGGCGCAAATCCCACAGATACGCAGTATTTT. Translating it yields CASSQGANPTDTQYF.

The chain joins TRBV9 to TRBJ2-1, with TRBD2 matching over 7 bases. J was trimmed by 0 bases and V by 4 bases; bases with no gene match: 13. The CDR3 is made up of 18 amino acids. CDR1 and CDR2 from the germline V gene are SGDLS and YYNGEE. The CDR3, as DNA: TGTGCCAGCAGCCCTCCGGCTACTAGCGCCAGCTCCTACAATGAGCAGTTCTTC. Translated, it gives CASSPPATSASSYNEQFF.

This chain joins TRBV28 and TRBJ2-7; the match to TRBD2 covers 8 bases. CDR1 MDHEN and CDR2 SYDVKM come from the germline V gene. With V trimmed by 5 bases and J by 2 bases, 8 bases remained unmatched. The CDR3 sequence is 15 residues long. CDR3 coding DNA: TGTGCCAGCAGTCCGGGGGGGCGGAAGACCTACGAGCAGTACTTC. Translated: CASSPGGRKTYEQYF.